The entry below gives a single T cell receptor beta chain sequence along with its context. Its antigen is as yet unknown. The data belong to a study of follicular helper T cells after annual influenza vaccination. V was clipped by 8 bases and J by 1 base, with 14 bases between them. From germline, CDR1 is WSHSY and CDR2 SAAADI. The CDR3 runs 14 residues. Survey level resolution was used for TCRB sequencing. Method: immunoSEQ multiplex PCR; TCRdb's copy keeps in-frame clones and lacks some. The table records about 10,000 clones, approximately 82% of them present only once. Time point reported: 2015-2016 season, 7 days after influenza vaccination. Donors with HIV/AIDS, active malignancy, immunomodulators or active illness were excluded. Per time point, roughly 35-100 mL of blood was sampled. Study-level findings and limits: ICOS+CD38+ cTfh clonality change tracked circulating plasmablast frequency change.

The chain has TRBV10-2 and TRBJ1-1, with D possibly matching TRBD1 (5 bases). This specimen consisted of CXCR5- memory CD4+ T cells sorted from blood, obtained 7 days after influenza vaccination. The receptor's source is an adult who received the influenza vaccine. This chain's CDR3 is CASGYAGTNTEAFF. The CDR3 nucleotides are TGCGCCAGCGGATACGCAGGGACGAACACTGAAGCTTTCTTT.